Shown below are 4 T cell receptor beta chains from a single sample sequenced in a study of blood T cell repertoires in COVID-19. Profiled with immunoSEQ multiplex PCR; TCRdb holds only in-frame clones, not every one. The sample holds over 200,000 clones, about nine tenths seen once. The sample consisted of peripheral blood. These receptors all come from a woman aged 60-70 years with acute or convalescent COVID-19.

The chain employs TRBV25-1 and TRBJ2-1, with no clear D. This CDR3 spans 13 amino acids. Looked up from germline, CDR1 is MGHDK and CDR2 is SYGVNS. V was cut by 2 bases and J by 10 bases, with 12 bases left in between. The CDR3 reads CASSEVLATEQFF. The CDR3 coding sequence is TGTGCCAGCAGTGAAGTGTTGGCAACAGAGCAGTTCTTC.

The chain links TRBV4-2 to TRBJ2-7; 9 nucleotides align to TRBD2. The CDR3 runs 16 residues. The trim removed 4 bases at V and 3 bases at J, leaving 10 bases unmatched. Germline lookup yields CDR1 LGHNA and CDR2 YNFKEQ. The CDR3 coding sequence is TGTGCCAGCAGCCGATCCCCAGGGACTAGCTTCTACGAGCAGTACTTC. It encodes CASSRSPGTSFYEQYF.

The chain recombines TRBV15 with TRBJ2-5; TRBD1 agrees at 8 bases. The CDR3 has 14 amino acids. The germline CDR1 and CDR2 sequences are LNHNV and YYDKDF (reference sequence). Germline trimming cut 8 bases from V and 2 bases from J; bases unmatched to any gene: 7. The CDR3 DNA sequence: TGTGCCACCCGACGCGGACAGGGTCAAGAGACCCAGTACTTC. It translates to CATRRGQGQETQYF.

The gene calls are TRBV6-2 or TRBV6-3 and TRBJ2-7; 10 nucleotides align to TRBD2. Per germline, CDR1 MNHEY and CDR2 SVGEGT. CDR3 size: 15 residues. V lost 2 bases, J lost 2 bases, and 3 bases stayed unmatched. CDR3 DNA sequence: TGTGCCAGCAGTTACGCCCTAGCGGGAGCCTACGAGCAGTACTTC. Its protein is CASSYALAGAYEQYF.